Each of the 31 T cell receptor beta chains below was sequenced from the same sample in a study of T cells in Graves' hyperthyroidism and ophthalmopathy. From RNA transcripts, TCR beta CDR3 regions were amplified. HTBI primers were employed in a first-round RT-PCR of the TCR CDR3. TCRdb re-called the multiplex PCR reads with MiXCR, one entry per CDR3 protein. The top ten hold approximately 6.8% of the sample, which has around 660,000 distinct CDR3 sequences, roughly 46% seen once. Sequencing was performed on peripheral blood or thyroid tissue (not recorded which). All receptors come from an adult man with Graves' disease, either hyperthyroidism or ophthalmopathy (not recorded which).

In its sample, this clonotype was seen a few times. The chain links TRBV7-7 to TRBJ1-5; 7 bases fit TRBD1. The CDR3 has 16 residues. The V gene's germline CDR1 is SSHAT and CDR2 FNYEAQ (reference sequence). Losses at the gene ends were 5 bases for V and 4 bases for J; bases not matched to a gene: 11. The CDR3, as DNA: TGTGCCAGCAGCGGCCGAACCGGGACAGTGAATCAGCCCCAGCATTTT. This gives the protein CASSGRTGTVNQPQHF.

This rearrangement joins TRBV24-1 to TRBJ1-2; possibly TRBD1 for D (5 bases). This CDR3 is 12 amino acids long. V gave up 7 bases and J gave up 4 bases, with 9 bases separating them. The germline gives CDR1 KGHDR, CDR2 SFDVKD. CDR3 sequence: CATSQDSYGYTF. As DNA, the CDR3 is TGTGCCACCAGCCAAGACAGCTATGGCTACACCTTC.

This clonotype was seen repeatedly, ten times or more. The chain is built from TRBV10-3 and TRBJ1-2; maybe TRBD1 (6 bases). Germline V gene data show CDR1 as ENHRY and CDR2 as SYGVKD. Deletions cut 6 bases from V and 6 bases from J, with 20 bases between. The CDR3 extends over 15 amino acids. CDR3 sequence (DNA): TGTGCCATCAGGAGAGGTACAGGGAACAGAGATGGCTACACCTTC. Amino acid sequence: CAIRRGTGNRDGYTF.

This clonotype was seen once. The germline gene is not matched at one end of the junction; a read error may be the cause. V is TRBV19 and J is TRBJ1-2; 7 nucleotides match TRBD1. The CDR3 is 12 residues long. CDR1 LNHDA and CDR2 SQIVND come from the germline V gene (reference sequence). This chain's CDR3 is CATSKQGPGYTF. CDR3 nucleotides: TGTGCCACTAGTAAACAGGGGCCTGGCTACACCTTC.

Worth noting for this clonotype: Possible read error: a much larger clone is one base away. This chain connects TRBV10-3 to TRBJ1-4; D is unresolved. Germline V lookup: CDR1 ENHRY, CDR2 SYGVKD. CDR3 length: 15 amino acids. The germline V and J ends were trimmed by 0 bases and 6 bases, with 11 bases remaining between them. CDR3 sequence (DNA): TGTGCCATCAGTGAGTCGATGGGAACGGATGAAAAACTGTTTTTT. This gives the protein CAISESMGTDEKLFF.

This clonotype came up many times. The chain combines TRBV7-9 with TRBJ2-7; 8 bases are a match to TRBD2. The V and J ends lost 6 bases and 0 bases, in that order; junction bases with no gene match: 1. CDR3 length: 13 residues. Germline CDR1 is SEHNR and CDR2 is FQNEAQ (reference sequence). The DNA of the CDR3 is TGTGCCAGCAGGAGCGGGAGCTCCTACGAGCAGTACTTC. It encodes CASRSGSSYEQYF.

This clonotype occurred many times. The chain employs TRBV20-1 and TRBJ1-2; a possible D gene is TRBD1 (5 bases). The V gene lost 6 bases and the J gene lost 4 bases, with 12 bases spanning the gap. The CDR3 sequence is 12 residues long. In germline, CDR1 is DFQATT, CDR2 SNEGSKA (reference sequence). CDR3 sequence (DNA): TGCAGTGCCGACTCGGGGGGCTATGGCTACACCTTC. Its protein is CSADSGGYGYTF.

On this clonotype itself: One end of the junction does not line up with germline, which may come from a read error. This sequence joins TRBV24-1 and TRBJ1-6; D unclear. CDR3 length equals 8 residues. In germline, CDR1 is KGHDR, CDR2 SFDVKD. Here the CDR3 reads CATSDRDF. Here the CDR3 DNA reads TGTGCCACCAGTGACCGGGACTTT.

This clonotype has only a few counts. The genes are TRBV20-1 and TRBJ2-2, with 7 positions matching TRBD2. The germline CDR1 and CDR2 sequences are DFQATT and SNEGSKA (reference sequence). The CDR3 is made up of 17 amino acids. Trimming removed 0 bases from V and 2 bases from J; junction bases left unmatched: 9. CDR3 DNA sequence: TGCAGTGCTAGAGATGCGCGGGCTAGCGGAAACACCGGGGAGCTGTTTTTT. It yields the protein CSARDARASGNTGELFF.

This chain's CDR3 is CASSDTAGDWETQYF. In DNA form, the CDR3 reads TGTGCCAGCAGTGACACAGCGGGAGACTGGGAGACCCAGTACTTC. The rearrangement links TRBV25-1 to TRBJ2-5, with TRBD2 identical over 8 bases. Germline V gene data show CDR1 as MGHDK and CDR2 as SYGVNS. Trimming took 3 bases from V and 5 from J; bases not matched to a gene: 8. CDR3 length equals 15 residues.

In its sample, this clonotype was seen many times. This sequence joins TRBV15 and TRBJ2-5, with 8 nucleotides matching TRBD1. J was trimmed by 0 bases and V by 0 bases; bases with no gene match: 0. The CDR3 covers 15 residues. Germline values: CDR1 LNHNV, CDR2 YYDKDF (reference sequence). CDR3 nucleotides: TGTGCCACCAGCAGAGACAGGGGGCACCAAGAGACCCAGTACTTC. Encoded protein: CATSRDRGHQETQYF.

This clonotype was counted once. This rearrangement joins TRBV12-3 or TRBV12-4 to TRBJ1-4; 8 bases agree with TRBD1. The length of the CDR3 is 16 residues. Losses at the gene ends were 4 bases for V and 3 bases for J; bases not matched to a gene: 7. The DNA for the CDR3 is TGTGCCAGCAGTTACACAGGGGGGAACTCTAATGAAAAACTGTTTTTT. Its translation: CASSYTGGNSNEKLFF.

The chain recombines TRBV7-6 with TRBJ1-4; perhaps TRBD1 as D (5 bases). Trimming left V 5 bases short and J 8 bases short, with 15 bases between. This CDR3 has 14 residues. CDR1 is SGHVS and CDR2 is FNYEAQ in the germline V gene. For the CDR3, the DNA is TGTGCCAGCAGCGCCGGGACCGCCGGCGAAAAACTGTTTTTT. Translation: CASSAGTAGEKLFF.

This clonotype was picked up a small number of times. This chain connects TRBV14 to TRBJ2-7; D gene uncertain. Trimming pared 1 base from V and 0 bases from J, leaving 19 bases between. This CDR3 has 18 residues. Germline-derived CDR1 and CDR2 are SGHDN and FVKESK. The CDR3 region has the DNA TGTGCCAGCAGCCAAGTATTTGGGTTTGTCGGGCGCTCCTACGAGCAGTACTTC. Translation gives CASSQVFGFVGRSYEQYF.

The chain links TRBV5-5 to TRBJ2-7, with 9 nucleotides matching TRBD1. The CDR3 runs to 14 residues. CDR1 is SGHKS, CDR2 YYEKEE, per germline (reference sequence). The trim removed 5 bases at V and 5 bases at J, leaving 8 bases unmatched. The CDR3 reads CASRPPGQGNEQYF. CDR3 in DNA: TGTGCCAGCAGACCACCGGGACAGGGAAACGAGCAGTACTTC.

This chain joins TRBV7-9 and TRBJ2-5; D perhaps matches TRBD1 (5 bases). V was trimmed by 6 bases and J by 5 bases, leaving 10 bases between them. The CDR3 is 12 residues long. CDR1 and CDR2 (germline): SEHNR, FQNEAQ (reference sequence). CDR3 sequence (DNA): TGTGCCAGCAGTGCGACAGCTGAGACCCAGTACTTC. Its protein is CASSATAETQYF.

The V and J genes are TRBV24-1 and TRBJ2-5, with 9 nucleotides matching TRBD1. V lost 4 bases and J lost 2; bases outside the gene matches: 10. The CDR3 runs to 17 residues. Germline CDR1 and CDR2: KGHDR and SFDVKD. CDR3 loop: CATSDGQGQGLQETQYF. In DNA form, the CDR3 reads TGTGCCACCAGTGACGGACAGGGACAGGGATTACAAGAGACCCAGTACTTC.

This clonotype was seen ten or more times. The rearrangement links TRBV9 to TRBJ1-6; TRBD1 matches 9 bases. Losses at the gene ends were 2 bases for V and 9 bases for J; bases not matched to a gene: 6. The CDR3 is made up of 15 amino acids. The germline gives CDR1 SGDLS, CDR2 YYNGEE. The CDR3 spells CASSVGQGLGSPLHF. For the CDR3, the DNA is TGTGCCAGCAGCGTGGGACAGGGACTGGGTTCACCCCTCCACTTT.

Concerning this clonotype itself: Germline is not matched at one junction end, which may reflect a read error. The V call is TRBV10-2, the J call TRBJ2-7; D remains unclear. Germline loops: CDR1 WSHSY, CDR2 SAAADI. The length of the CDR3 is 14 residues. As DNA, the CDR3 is TGTGCCAGCAGTTATTCGCATTCCTCCTACGAGCAGTACTTC. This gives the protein CASSYSHSSYEQYF.

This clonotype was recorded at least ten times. The CDR3 is CAISETRREGRNEQYF. The CDR3 region has the DNA TGTGCCATCAGTGAGACGCGGCGGGAGGGCCGGAACGAGCAGTACTTC. The gene calls are TRBV10-3 and TRBJ2-7; 9 positions agree with TRBD2. The V gene's germline CDR1 is ENHRY and CDR2 SYGVKD. V was pared by 2 bases and J by 5 bases, with 10 bases of the junction left unmatched. The CDR3 totals 16 residues.

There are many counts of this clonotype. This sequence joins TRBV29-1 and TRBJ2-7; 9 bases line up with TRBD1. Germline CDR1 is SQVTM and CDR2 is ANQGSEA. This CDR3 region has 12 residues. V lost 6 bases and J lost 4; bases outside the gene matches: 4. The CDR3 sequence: CSVRDRVYEQYF. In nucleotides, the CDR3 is TGCAGCGTCCGGGACAGGGTATACGAGCAGTACTTC.

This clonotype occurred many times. CDR3 coding DNA: TGCAGCGTTGAAGGTTACACCGGGGAGCTGTTTTTT. It specifies CSVEGYTGELFF. This chain joins TRBV29-1 and TRBJ2-2; D not resolved. Looked up from germline, CDR1 is SQVTM and CDR2 is ANQGSEA. CDR3 size: 12 residues. Trimming left V 1 base short and J 3 bases short, with 3 bases between.

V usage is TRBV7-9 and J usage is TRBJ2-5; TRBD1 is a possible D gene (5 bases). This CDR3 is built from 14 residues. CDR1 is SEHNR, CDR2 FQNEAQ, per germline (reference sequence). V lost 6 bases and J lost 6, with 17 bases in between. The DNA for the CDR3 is TGTGCCAGCAGTGAATGGGCAGGGCTTCAGACCCAGTACTTC. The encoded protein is CASSEWAGLQTQYF.

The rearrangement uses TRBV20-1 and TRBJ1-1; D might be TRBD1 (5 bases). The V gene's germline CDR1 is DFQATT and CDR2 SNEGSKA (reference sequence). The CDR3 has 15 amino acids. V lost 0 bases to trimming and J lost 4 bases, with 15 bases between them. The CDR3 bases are TGCAGTGCTAGAGATGTAAACAGGTTCGGCACTGAAGCTTTCTTT. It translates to CSARDVNRFGTEAFF.

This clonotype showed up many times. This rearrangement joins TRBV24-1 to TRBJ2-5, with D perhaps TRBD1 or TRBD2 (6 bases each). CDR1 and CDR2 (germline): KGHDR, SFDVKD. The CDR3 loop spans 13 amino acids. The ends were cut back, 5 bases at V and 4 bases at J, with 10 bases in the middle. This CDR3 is CATSAGGRETQYF. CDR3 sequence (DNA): TGTGCCACCAGTGCCGGGGGCCGAGAGACCCAGTACTTC.

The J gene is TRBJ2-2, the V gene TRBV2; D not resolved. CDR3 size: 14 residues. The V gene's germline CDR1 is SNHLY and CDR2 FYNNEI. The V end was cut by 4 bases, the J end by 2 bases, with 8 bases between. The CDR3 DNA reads TGTGCCAGCAGTGGTGGGTCCAACACCGGGGAGCTGTTTTTT. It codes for CASSGGSNTGELFF.

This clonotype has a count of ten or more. CDR3 sequence reads: CSVIGGEAETQYF. The CDR3 bases are TGCAGCGTTATAGGGGGCGAGGCCGAGACCCAGTACTTC. This sequence joins TRBV29-1 and TRBJ2-5; the match to TRBD1 covers 7 bases. This CDR3 region has 13 residues. Trimming removed 5 bases from V and 5 bases from J; junction bases left unmatched: 8. CDR1 and CDR2 (germline): SQVTM, ANQGSEA.

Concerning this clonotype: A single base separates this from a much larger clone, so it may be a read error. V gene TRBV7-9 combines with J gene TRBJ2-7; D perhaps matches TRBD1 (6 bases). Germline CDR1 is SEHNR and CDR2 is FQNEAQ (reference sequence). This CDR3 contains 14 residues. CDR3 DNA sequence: TGTGCCATCAGCCCAGGGGACACGACCTACGAGCAGTACTTC. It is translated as CAISPGDTTYEQYF.

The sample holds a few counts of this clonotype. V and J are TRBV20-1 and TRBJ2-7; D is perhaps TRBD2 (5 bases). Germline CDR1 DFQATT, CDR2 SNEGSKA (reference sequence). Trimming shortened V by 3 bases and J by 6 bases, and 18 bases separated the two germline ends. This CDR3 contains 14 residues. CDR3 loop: CSARSPLSGIEQYF. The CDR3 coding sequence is TGCAGTGCTAGGTCCCCACTCAGCGGCATCGAGCAGTACTTC.

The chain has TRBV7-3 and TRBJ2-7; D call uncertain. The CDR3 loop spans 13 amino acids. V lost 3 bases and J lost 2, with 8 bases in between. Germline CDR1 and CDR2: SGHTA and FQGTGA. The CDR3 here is CASSLGSAYEQYF. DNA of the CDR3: TGTGCCAGCAGCTTGGGGTCGGCCTACGAGCAGTACTTC.

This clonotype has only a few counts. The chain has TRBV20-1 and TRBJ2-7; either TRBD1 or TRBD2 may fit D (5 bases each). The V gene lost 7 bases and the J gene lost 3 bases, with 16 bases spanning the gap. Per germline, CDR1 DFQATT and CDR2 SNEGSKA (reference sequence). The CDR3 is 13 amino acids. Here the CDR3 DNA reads TGCAGTGTCCCGAGGGGCGTCAACTACGAGCAGTACTTC. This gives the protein CSVPRGVNYEQYF.